Following are 15 T cell receptor beta chains from one sample sequenced in a study of CD8+ T cells in alopecia areata. Extraction of RNA preceded its reverse transcription into cDNA, which served as the sequencing template. Sequencing was performed with immunoSEQ multiplex PCR; in TCRdb, only in-frame clones are kept and a portion is missing. The sample yields roughly 180,000 clones, more than 60% seen once. The specimen was CD4+ T cells sorted from blood, collected at week 0. These receptors were collected from a human donor with alopecia areata.

The J gene is TRBJ1-1, the V gene TRBV11-1; no firm D call. Germline values: CDR1 SGHAT, CDR2 FQDESV (reference sequence). Trimming shortened V by 5 bases and J by 3 bases, and 16 bases separated the two germline ends. CDR3 length: 15 amino acids. For the CDR3, the DNA is TGTGCCAGCAGCCACCGGCGTGGACTACACACTGAAGCTTTCTTT. It specifies CASSHRRGLHTEAFF.

This clone was detected only a few times. The rearrangement links TRBV7-2 to TRBJ2-7, with D perhaps matching TRBD1 (5 bases). Germline V lookup: CDR1 SGHTA, CDR2 FQGNSA. The ends were cut back, 3 bases at V and 3 bases at J, with 15 bases in the middle. The CDR3 loop spans 15 amino acids. CDR3 bases: TGTGCCAGCAGCTTCGATTCAGGGTGGAACTACGAGCAGTACTTC. It yields the protein CASSFDSGWNYEQYF.

The V gene is TRBV4-1, the J gene TRBJ2-1; TRBD2 matches 7 bases. Unmatched junction bases numbered 5, after V lost 0 bases and J lost 3 bases. CDR1 is MGHRA and CDR2 is YSYEKL in the germline V gene. This CDR3 has 16 residues. The CDR3 sequence is CASSQDTGGFYNEQFF. In nucleotides, the CDR3 is TGCGCCAGCAGCCAAGATACGGGGGGATTCTACAATGAGCAGTTCTTC.

This chain links TRBV14 with TRBJ1-2; 11 positions match TRBD1. V gave up 3 bases and J gave up 3 bases; unmatched junction bases: 3. The germline gives CDR1 SGHDN, CDR2 FVKESK. This CDR3 comprises 15 residues. CDR3 loop: CASSQRTGGHYGYTF. The CDR3 region has the DNA TGTGCCAGCAGCCAGCGGACAGGGGGCCACTATGGCTACACCTTC.

The rearrangement links TRBV29-1 to TRBJ2-2; unclear D gene. Germline V lookup: CDR1 SQVTM, CDR2 ANQGSEA. The CDR3 is made up of 12 amino acids. V was pared by 4 bases and J by 4 bases, with 7 bases between. The CDR3 is CSVAGRTGELFF. Written as DNA, the CDR3 is TGCAGCGTTGCTGGGCGCACCGGGGAGCTGTTTTTT.

This chain links TRBV30 with TRBJ1-1; possibly TRBD1 for D (6 bases). There are 15 residues in the CDR3. Germline CDR1 GTSNPN, CDR2 SVGIG (reference sequence). Deletions cut 2 bases from V and 1 base from J, with 14 bases between. The CDR3 region is CAWSQTRGRNTEAFF. The CDR3 DNA sequence: TGTGCCTGGAGTCAAACCAGGGGACGGAACACTGAAGCTTTCTTT. The full variable domain, completed using reference TRBV30 and TRBJ1-1, is SQTIHQWPATLVQPVGSPLSLECTVEGTSNPNLYWYRQAAGRGLQLLFYSVGIGQISSEVPQNLSASRPQDRQFILSSKKLLLSDSGFYLCAWSQTRGRNTEAFFGQGTRLTVV.

The chain joins TRBV29-1 to TRBJ2-1; 7 nucleotides agree with TRBD1. V was clipped by 3 bases and J by 4 bases; unmatched bases: 6. Germline values: CDR1 SQVTM, CDR2 ANQGSEA. CDR3 length: 14 residues. CDR3 in amino acids: CSVDPGTAYNEQFF. CDR3 nucleotides: TGCAGCGTTGACCCCGGGACAGCTTACAATGAGCAGTTCTTC.

The J gene is TRBJ2-1, the V gene TRBV2; TRBD2 agrees at 10 bases. Germline V gives CDR1 SNHLY, CDR2 FYNNEI. CDR3 length: 12 residues. V shed 6 bases, J shed 10 bases, and the junction held 3 bases outside the gene matches. CDR3 sequence reads: CASRLAGREQFF. The CDR3 DNA follows: TGTGCCAGCAGACTAGCGGGGAGGGAGCAGTTCTTC.

The chain has TRBV29-1 and TRBJ2-3; no clear D. V lost 4 bases to trimming and J lost 2 bases, with 10 bases between them. The germline V gene encodes CDR1 SQVTM and CDR2 ANQGSEA. There are 13 residues in the CDR3. CDR3: CSVGRLNTDTQYF. CDR3 DNA: TGCAGCGTTGGGCGACTTAACACAGATACGCAGTATTTT.

This clone was picked up a small number of times. V and J are TRBV5-1 and TRBJ2-3, with 13 bases identical to TRBD2. Germline trimming cut 5 bases from V and 3 bases from J; bases unmatched to any gene: 6. The CDR3 loop spans 16 amino acids. CDR1 is SGHRS, CDR2 YFSETQ, per germline. CDR3 DNA sequence: TGCGCCAGCAGGCTGACTAGCGGGGGGATAACAGATACGCAGTATTTT. Translation gives CASRLTSGGITDTQYF.

This chain links TRBV29-1 with TRBJ2-6; D is unclear. This CDR3 is built from 12 residues. The V end was cut by 7 bases, the J end by 1 base, with 5 bases between. Per germline, CDR1 SQVTM and CDR2 ANQGSEA. The CDR3 sequence: CSGRSGANVLTF. The CDR3 DNA sequence: TGCAGCGGCCGGTCTGGGGCCAACGTCCTGACTTTC.

About this clone itself: Other DNA sequences in this specimen translate into the identical CDR3. The chain is built from TRBV29-1 and TRBJ2-3; 9 nucleotides line up with TRBD1. The CDR3 totals 13 residues. CDR1 and CDR2 from the germline V gene are SQVTM and ANQGSEA. With V trimmed by 6 bases and J by 0 bases, 1 base remained unmatched. The CDR3 spells CSVGQGSTDTQYF. The CDR3 nucleotides read TGCAGCGTAGGACAGGGGAGCACAGATACGCAGTATTTT.

The chain is built from TRBV29-1 and TRBJ2-5, with 9 bases lining up with TRBD2. Trimming removed 7 bases from V and 3 bases from J; junction bases left unmatched: 6. In germline, CDR1 is SQVTM, CDR2 ANQGSEA. This CDR3 is built from 13 residues. CDR3 nucleotides: TGCAGCGCCGGGGGACTAGCTAAAGAGACCCAGTACTTC. This translates into CSAGGLAKETQYF.

The genes are TRBV10-3 and TRBJ1-1; D not resolved. Trimming cost V 0 bases and J 0 bases, with 8 bases left between them. The CDR3 is 15 amino acids. Per the germline V gene, CDR1 is ENHRY and CDR2 is SYGVKD. The CDR3 nucleotides read TGTGCCATCAGTGAGTCGACGTCTCTGAACACTGAAGCTTTCTTT. Protein sequence: CAISESTSLNTEAFF.

The gene calls are TRBV29-1 and TRBJ2-5; 7 bases align to TRBD1. V was clipped by 7 bases and J by 5 bases; unmatched bases: 7. This CDR3 spans 12 amino acids. From germline, CDR1 is SQVTM and CDR2 ANQGSEA. CDR3 amino acids: CSGRQGPETQYF. The CDR3, as DNA: TGCAGCGGCAGACAGGGTCCTGAGACCCAGTACTTC.